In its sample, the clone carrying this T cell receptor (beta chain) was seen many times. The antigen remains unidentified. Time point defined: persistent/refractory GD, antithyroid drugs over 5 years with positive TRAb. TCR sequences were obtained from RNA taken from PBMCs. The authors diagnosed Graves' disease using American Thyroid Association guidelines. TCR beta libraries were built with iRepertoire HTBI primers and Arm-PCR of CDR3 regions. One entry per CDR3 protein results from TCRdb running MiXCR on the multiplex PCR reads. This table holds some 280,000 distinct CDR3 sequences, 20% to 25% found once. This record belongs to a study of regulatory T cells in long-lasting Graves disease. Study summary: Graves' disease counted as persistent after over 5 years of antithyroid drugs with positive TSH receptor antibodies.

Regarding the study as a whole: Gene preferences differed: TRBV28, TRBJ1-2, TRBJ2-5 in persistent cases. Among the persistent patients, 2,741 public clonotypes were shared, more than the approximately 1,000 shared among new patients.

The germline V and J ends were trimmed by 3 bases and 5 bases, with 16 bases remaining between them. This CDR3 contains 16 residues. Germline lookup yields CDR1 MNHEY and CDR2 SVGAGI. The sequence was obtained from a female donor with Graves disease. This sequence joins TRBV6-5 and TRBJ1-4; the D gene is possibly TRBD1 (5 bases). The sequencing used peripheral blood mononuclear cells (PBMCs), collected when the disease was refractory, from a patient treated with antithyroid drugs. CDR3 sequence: CASSYSGPGYNEKLFF. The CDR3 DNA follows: TGTGCCAGCAGTTATTCGGGACCCGGGTACAATGAAAAACTGTTTTTT.